This entry lists 25 T cell receptor beta chains sequenced from one sample in a study of regulatory T cells in long-lasting Graves disease. As for time point: newly diagnosed GD, antithyroid drugs for less than 3 months. Researchers made the TCR library from RNA that was extracted from PBMCs. Investigators prepared the TCR beta libraries by applying iRepertoire HTBI primers and Arm-PCR of CDR3 regions. MiXCR, run by TCRdb on the multiplex PCR reads, gives a single entry per CDR3 protein. The table has some 320,000 distinct CDR3 sequences, 15% to 20% seen once. The material sequenced was peripheral blood mononuclear cells (PBMCs), taken at new diagnosis, from a patient treated with antithyroid drugs. These receptors all come from a female donor with Graves disease.

This clonotype was detected many times. This chain connects TRBV28 to TRBJ1-2; 10 bases map to TRBD1. The junction had 8 bases not matched to a gene; V was cut back by 5 bases and J by 5 bases. CDR1 MDHEN and CDR2 SYDVKM come from the germline V gene. The CDR3 is 15 residues long. CDR3 amino acids: CASSLGWDRGYGYTF. CDR3 sequence (DNA): TGTGCCAGCAGTCTGGGGTGGGACAGGGGTTATGGCTACACCTTC.

This clonotype was seen at least ten times. The rearrangement uses TRBV27 and TRBJ2-5; D may be TRBD2 (6 bases). The ends were cut back, 5 bases at V and 5 bases at J, with 21 bases in the middle. The CDR3 has 16 residues. The germline CDR1 and CDR2 sequences are MNHEY and SMNVEV (reference sequence). The CDR3 coding sequence is TGTGCCAGCAGTCGATTAGGTGATGCGGGAACGGAGACCCAGTACTTC. Protein sequence: CASSRLGDAGTETQYF.

The V call is TRBV28, the J call TRBJ2-7; unclear D gene. This CDR3 has 11 amino acids. V lost 7 bases and J 2 bases, leaving 6 bases between the germline ends. Germline V gene lookup returns CDR1 MDHEN and CDR2 SYDVKM. The chain's CDR3 is CASNGAYEQYF. In DNA form, the CDR3 reads TGTGCCAGCAATGGAGCCTACGAGCAGTACTTC.

The table lists this clonotype with many counts. V is TRBV28 and J is TRBJ1-1; a possible D gene is TRBD1 (5 bases). Trimming removed 5 bases at V and 1 base at J, with 14 bases between. Germline lookup yields CDR1 MDHEN and CDR2 SYDVKM. The length of the CDR3 is 15 residues. The CDR3 spells CASSKRGPTNTEAFF. CDR3 in DNA: TGTGCCAGCAGTAAAAGGGGACCCACGAACACTGAAGCTTTCTTT.

With respect to this clonotype: Its ends do not fully match the called genes, so a read error is possible. J is TRBJ2-6 and V is TRBV12-3 or TRBV12-4, with D tentatively TRBD1 or TRBD2 (5 bases each). This CDR3 has 17 amino acids. Here the CDR3 reads CTSSIYVRGSGTNVLTF. The CDR3 DNA follows: TGTACCAGCAGTATATACGTCCGGGGCTCCGGGACCAACGTCCTGACTTTC.

This clonotype showed up many times. The chain combines TRBV6-5 with TRBJ1-2, with 7 bases that match TRBD1. The germline gives CDR1 MNHEY, CDR2 SVGAGI. The CDR3 has 15 residues. The V gene end was trimmed by 0 bases and the J gene end by 5 bases; junction bases not matched to a gene: 6. The CDR3 sequence is CASSYSPGQVYGYTF. The CDR3 DNA reads TGTGCCAGCAGTTACTCCCCTGGACAGGTGTATGGCTACACCTTC.

This clonotype came up many times. The gene calls are TRBV10-3 and TRBJ2-7; 7 bases align to TRBD1. Per the germline V gene, CDR1 is ENHRY and CDR2 is SYGVKD. Trimming at V came to 8 bases and at J to 0 bases, leaving 4 bases not matched to a gene. The CDR3 loop spans 13 amino acids. In nucleotides, the CDR3 is TGTGCCATCCGACAGGGCCCCTCCTACGAGCAGTACTTC. Protein: CAIRQGPSYEQYF.

This clonotype appeared many times. The chain's CDR3 is CASRQVYEQYF. In DNA form, the CDR3 reads TGCGCCAGTAGACAGGTCTACGAGCAGTACTTC. The chain employs TRBV10-1 and TRBJ2-7; maybe TRBD1 (6 bases). The CDR3 extends over 11 amino acids. From germline, CDR1 is WNHNN and CDR2 SYGVQD (reference sequence). Trimming removed 9 bases from V and 3 bases from J, with 9 bases in between.

This clonotype was counted at least ten times. CDR3 DNA: TGCAGTGCTAGAGATCGTGCAGATACGCAGTATTTT. Translating gives CSARDRADTQYF. The chain uses TRBV20-1 and TRBJ2-3; D remains ambiguous. The CDR3 extends over 12 amino acids. Trimming left V 0 bases short and J 4 bases short, with 5 bases between. Germline CDR1 and CDR2: DFQATT and SNEGSKA (reference sequence).

This clonotype has ten or more counts. This may come from a read error, since a much larger clone is one base off. This chain joins TRBV7-2 and TRBJ2-1, with D hard to call. The CDR3 has 12 residues. Germline CDR1 is SGHTA and CDR2 is FQGNSA. V was shortened by 0 bases and J by 6 bases, with 3 bases between the two germline ends. The CDR3 DNA follows: TGTGCCAGCAGCTTAGCGGTCAATGAGCAGTTCTTC. It yields the protein CASSLAVNEQFF.

This clonotype was recorded at least ten times. The chain is built from TRBV7-9 and TRBJ1-2; D is unresolved. V lost 5 bases and J lost 6, with 13 bases in between. Per the germline V gene, CDR1 is SEHNR and CDR2 is FQNEAQ (reference sequence). The CDR3 extends over 13 amino acids. CDR3 residues: CASSARRKDGYTF. The CDR3 nucleotides are TGTGCCAGCAGCGCAAGGAGAAAGGATGGCTACACCTTC.

Many counts were recorded for this clonotype. J is TRBJ2-3 and V is TRBV27; D is unclear. V was cut by 5 bases and J by 4 bases, with 7 bases left in between. This CDR3 region has 12 residues. Germline V gene data show CDR1 as MNHEY and CDR2 as SMNVEV (reference sequence). As DNA, the CDR3 is TGTGCCAGCAGTCCCAATTCAGATACGCAGTATTTT. Translation: CASSPNSDTQYF.

This rearrangement joins TRBV9 to TRBJ2-7; no clear D gene. The CDR3 has 15 amino acids. Germline V CDR1 and CDR2: SGDLS, YYNGEE. V lost 4 bases and J lost 4, with 18 bases in between. This chain's CDR3 is CASSTGPSATYEQYF. DNA of the CDR3: TGTGCCAGCAGCACTGGGCCTTCCGCAACTTACGAGCAGTACTTC.

This clonotype was detected many times. This sequence joins TRBV18 and TRBJ2-1; 13 bases line up with TRBD2. Germline V gene sequence: CDR1 KGHSH, CDR2 LQKENI. The CDR3 length is 16 residues. V shed 6 bases and J 7 bases; nucleotides not matched to a gene: 9. This CDR3 reads CASSLGTSGTVNEQFF. CDR3 sequence (DNA): TGTGCCAGCTCCCTCGGGACTAGCGGGACAGTGAATGAGCAGTTCTTC. Full variable domain (remainder filled in from reference TRBV18 and TRBJ2-1): NAGVMQNPRHLVRRRGQEARLRCSPMKGHSHVYWYRQLPEEGLKFMVYLQKENIIDESGMPKERFSAEFPKEGPSILRIQQVVRGDSAAYFCASSLGTSGTVNEQFFGPGTRLTVL.

The V gene is TRBV9, the J gene TRBJ2-1, with 14 nucleotides matching TRBD2. V gave up 4 bases and J gave up 1 base; unmatched junction bases: 7. The CDR3 extends over 18 amino acids. Germline V lookup: CDR1 SGDLS, CDR2 YYNGEE. This CDR3 is CASSPGLAGVRSYNEQFF. DNA of the CDR3: TGTGCCAGCAGCCCGGGACTAGCGGGAGTAAGATCCTACAATGAGCAGTTCTTC. The complete variable domain, with remaining parts taken from reference TRBV9 and TRBJ2-1, reads DSGVTQTPKHLITATGQRVTLRCSPRSGDLSVYWYQQSLDQGLQFLIQYYNGEERAKGNILERFSAQQFPDLHSELNLSSLELGDSALYFCASSPGLAGVRSYNEQFFGPGTRLTVL.

The chain links TRBV6-1 to TRBJ2-3; D is uncertain. There are 17 residues in the CDR3. CDR1 and CDR2 (germline): MNHNS, SASEGT. Trimming shortened V by 3 bases and J by 1 base, and 17 bases separated the two germline ends. CDR3 in amino acids: CASSEIARSIGTDTQYF. CDR3 nucleotides: TGTGCCAGCAGTGAGATCGCGAGGTCGATAGGCACAGATACGCAGTATTTT.

Turning to this clonotype: This may be a read error: a much more frequent sequence differs by one nucleotide. The rearrangement joins TRBV11-2 to TRBJ2-1, with D tentatively TRBD1 or TRBD2 (5 bases each). Germline V gene lookup returns CDR1 SGHAT and CDR2 FQNNGV. This CDR3 spans 12 amino acids. In DNA, the CDR3 is TGTGTCAGCAGCCCTAGGGGACATGAGCAGTTCTTC. Amino acids: CVSSPRGHEQFF. The full variable domain, completed using reference TRBV11-2 and TRBJ2-1, is EAGVAQSPRYKIIEKRQSVAFWCNPISGHATLYWYQQILGQGPKLLIQFQNNGVVDDSQLPKDRFSAERLKGVDSTLKIQPAKLEDSAVYLCVSSPRGHEQFFGPGTRLTVL.

The chain combines TRBV12-3 or TRBV12-4 with TRBJ1-1, with TRBD1 as a possible D gene (5 bases). Trimming removed 4 bases from V and 3 bases from J, with 9 bases in between. This CDR3 is built from 13 residues. The CDR3: CASSWGRHTEAFF. CDR3 in DNA: TGTGCCAGCAGTTGGGGCAGACACACTGAAGCTTTCTTT.

The sample holds a few counts of this clonotype. A clone one base away is much larger, so this may be a read error. The conserved phenylalanine or tryptophan normally closing the CDR3 is absent here, so this likely arose from a read error. The chain is built from TRBV19 and TRBJ1-2, with 9 bases lining up with TRBD1. The junction had 9 bases not matched to a gene; V was cut back by 5 bases and J by 5 bases. CDR1 is LNHDA, CDR2 SQIVND, per germline (reference sequence). The CDR3 covers 15 residues. The CDR3 DNA is TGTGCCAGTAGTCTGGGGACAGGGTTGCAATATGGCTACACCCTC. This gives the protein CASSLGTGLQYGYTL.

This clonotype was counted at least ten times. The chain carries TRBV6-1 and TRBJ1-1; 9 bases are a match to TRBD1. The germline V gene encodes CDR1 MNHNS and CDR2 SASEGT. The CDR3 runs 14 residues. The V segment lost 9 bases and the J segment 0 bases; nucleotides outside the gene matches: 5. CDR3 sequence: CASYRDRVNTEAFF. CDR3 nucleotide sequence: TGTGCCAGTTACCGGGACAGGGTGAACACTGAAGCTTTCTTT.

This clonotype was counted once. A much more abundant neighbour one base away suggests this may be a read error. The chain carries TRBV5-5 and TRBJ1-4; D uncertain. The CDR3 totals 14 residues. V gave up 3 bases and J gave up 7 bases, with 13 bases separating them. The germline V gene has CDR1 SGHKS and CDR2 YYEKEE (reference sequence). The CDR3 here is CASSSWREAEKLFF. CDR3 bases: TGTGCCAGCAGCTCGTGGAGGGAGGCTGAAAAACTGTTTTTT.

This clonotype was seen a few times. This chain links TRBV5-6 with TRBJ2-7, with TRBD2 as a possible D gene (6 bases). The germline V gene encodes CDR1 SGHDT and CDR2 YYEEEE. Trimming took 5 bases from V and 0 from J, leaving 9 bases between them. The CDR3 runs 13 residues. The CDR3 region is CASRFSGSYEQYF. The DNA for the CDR3 is TGTGCCAGCAGATTTAGCGGCTCCTACGAGCAGTACTTC.

The table lists this clonotype with a few counts. This sequence joins TRBV27 and TRBJ1-1, with a weak D call TRBD1 (5 bases). The V gene's germline CDR1 is MNHEY and CDR2 SMNVEV (reference sequence). This CDR3 has 17 residues. V was shortened by 3 bases and J by 0 bases, with 17 bases between the two germline ends. CDR3 in amino acids: CASSFSRGLGLNTEAFF. The CDR3 DNA sequence: TGTGCCAGCAGTTTTTCCCGGGGGTTAGGCCTGAACACTGAAGCTTTCTTT.

The rearrangement links TRBV19 to TRBJ2-7; D perhaps matches TRBD1 (6 bases). The CDR3 covers 14 residues. From germline, CDR1 is LNHDA and CDR2 SQIVND (reference sequence). Trimming shortened V by 11 bases and J by 4 bases, and 21 bases separated the two germline ends. In nucleotides, the CDR3 is TGTGCCGGCGTGACCGGCAGGGGTATTTACGAGCAGTACTTC. Protein sequence: CAGVTGRGIYEQYF.

The chain couples TRBV20-1 to TRBJ2-4, with D tentatively TRBD1 or TRBD2 (5 bases each). V was clipped by 1 base and J by 1 base, with 20 bases between them. CDR1 is DFQATT and CDR2 is SNEGSKA in the germline V gene (reference sequence). The length of the CDR3 is 18 residues. CDR3 region: CSARVPPGTPLAKNIQYF. CDR3 DNA: TGCAGTGCTAGAGTACCCCCCGGGACCCCACTCGCCAAAAACATTCAGTACTTC.